These 19 T cell receptor beta chains were sequenced from one sample in a study of response to subunit inactivated influenza vaccine. TCRdb redid the calling of the RT-PCR reads with MiXCR, one entry per CDR3 protein. The repertoire holds about 170,000 distinct CDR3 sequences, with roughly 12% as singletons. This same sample was also taken into another study, of T cells expressing NK-cell markers. From that study: 5'RACE template switching built TCR beta cDNA with unique molecular identifiers.

The material was CD8+ T cells sorted from PBMCs, obtained 11 to 12 days after vaccination. Receptors were obtained from a man over 45 who received an inactivated influenza vaccine.

The chain links TRBV7-9 to TRBJ1-2; tentatively, D is TRBD1 (6 bases). Trimming pared 2 bases from V and 10 bases from J, leaving 14 bases between. Germline CDR1 SEHNR, CDR2 FQNEAQ (reference sequence). The length of the CDR3 is 13 residues. CDR3 protein: CASSLSEQGPYTF. CDR3 nucleotides: TGTGCCAGCAGCTTAAGCGAACAGGGACCCTACACCTTC.

This clonotype turned up a few times. The gene calls are TRBV12-3 or TRBV12-4 and TRBJ1-5, with a possible D match to TRBD1 (5 bases). The CDR3 is made up of 15 amino acids. V lost 5 bases and J 7 bases, leaving 18 bases between the germline ends. DNA of the CDR3: TGTGCCAGCAGTCCAACGGGACTCCAAAGGCAGCCCCAGCATTTT. Amino acid sequence: CASSPTGLQRQPQHF.

V usage is TRBV4-2 and J usage is TRBJ1-1; possible D gene TRBD1, 5 bases. From germline, CDR1 is LGHNA and CDR2 YNFKEQ. V was pared by 1 base and J by 5 bases, with 11 bases between. The CDR3 contains 14 residues. CDR3: CASSQGAGGTEAFF. The CDR3 bases are TGTGCCAGCAGCCAAGGTGCGGGGGGGACTGAAGCTTTCTTT.

The chain has TRBV15 and TRBJ2-5, with TRBD2 matching over 8 bases. Germline values: CDR1 LNHNV, CDR2 YYDKDF (reference sequence). The V and J ends lost 5 bases and 5 bases, in that order; junction bases with no gene match: 7. The CDR3 totals 14 residues. The CDR3 loop reads CATSRQRGRETQYF. The CDR3, as DNA: TGTGCCACCAGCCGTCAGCGGGGGCGCGAGACCCAGTACTTC.

This chain joins TRBV7-2 and TRBJ2-1; D not certain. CDR1 and CDR2 from the germline V gene are SGHTA and FQGNSA. CDR3 length equals 16 residues. Trimming removed 0 bases at V and 8 bases at J, with 17 bases between. For the CDR3, the DNA is TGTGCCAGCAGCTTAGCGCTAAGTCTTATTGGCCATGAGCAGTTCTTC. Amino acid sequence: CASSLALSLIGHEQFF.

The rearrangement links TRBV6-2 or TRBV6-3 to TRBJ1-2; tentative D call: TRBD1 (5 bases). CDR3 length equals 15 residues. CDR1 is MNHEY and CDR2 is SVGEGT in the germline V gene. Trimming shortened V by 2 bases and J by 3 bases, and 13 bases separated the two germline ends. The DNA for the CDR3 is TGTGCCAGCAGTTACCCGGACTCGGGGGACTATGGCTACACCTTC. Its translation is CASSYPDSGDYGYTF.

The chain recombines TRBV27 with TRBJ2-5; possible D gene TRBD1, 6 bases. The V end lost 2 bases, the J end lost 9 bases, and 13 bases lay between the germline ends. Per germline, CDR1 MNHEY and CDR2 SMNVEV (reference sequence). This CDR3 has 13 amino acids. The CDR3, as DNA: TGTGCCAGCAGTTTAGTGTGGCCAGGGGCCCAGTACTTC. Its protein is CASSLVWPGAQYF.

This chain uses TRBV29-1 with TRBJ2-2, with D tentatively TRBD1 (6 bases). V was clipped by 3 bases and J by 6 bases, with 8 bases between them. The CDR3 is 12 amino acids. Per the germline V gene, CDR1 is SQVTM and CDR2 is ANQGSEA. The CDR3 reads CSVDGGSGELFF. For the CDR3, the DNA is TGCAGCGTTGATGGGGGCTCCGGGGAGCTGTTTTTT.

This clonotype was counted between two and nine times. V is TRBV5-1 and J is TRBJ2-7; D gene unclear. Germline CDR1 is SGHRS and CDR2 is YFSETQ. The ends were cut back, 4 bases at V and 5 bases at J, with 13 bases in the middle. This CDR3 is 13 amino acids long. The CDR3 sequence: CASSHGYGNEQYF. The CDR3 coding sequence is TGCGCCAGCAGCCACGGGTATGGCAACGAGCAGTACTTC.

The chain employs TRBV5-3 and TRBJ1-5; 8 nucleotides agree with TRBD1. TRBV5-3 is sorted into the ORF group, with uncertain function. The CDR3 is 15 amino acids. Trimming at V came to 0 bases and at J to 5 bases, leaving 4 bases not matched to a gene. CDR3 loop: CARSLDRGEDQPQHF. In DNA form, the CDR3 reads TGTGCCAGAAGCTTGGACAGGGGGGAGGATCAGCCCCAGCATTTT.

The chain links TRBV2 to TRBJ2-7, with 14 bases lining up with TRBD2. V shed 6 bases, J shed 2 bases, and the junction held 18 bases outside the gene matches. The CDR3 length is 20 residues. CDR1 is SNHLY, CDR2 FYNNEI, per germline. This CDR3 reads CASSAPPGQTGLAGAYEQYF. For the CDR3, the DNA is TGTGCCAGCAGCGCACCCCCGGGACAGACGGGACTAGCGGGAGCCTACGAGCAGTACTTC.

The V call is TRBV29-1, the J call TRBJ2-3, with 8 bases aligning to TRBD1. The ends lost 6 bases at V and 8 bases at J; junction bases unmatched: 7. Looked up from germline, CDR1 is SQVTM and CDR2 is ANQGSEA. The CDR3 runs to 12 residues. CDR3 coding DNA: TGCAGCGTCGTGCAGGGGGCCGGTACGCAGTATTTT. Translated: CSVVQGAGTQYF.

This clonotype was found many times. The chain links TRBV4-3 to TRBJ2-7; 7 positions match TRBD1. The CDR3 is made up of 15 amino acids. J was trimmed by 2 bases and V by 0 bases; bases with no gene match: 4. Per the germline V gene, CDR1 is LGHNA and CDR2 is YSLEER. The CDR3 protein is CASSQDLGQTYEQYF. CDR3 coding DNA: TGCGCCAGCAGCCAAGATTTGGGACAGACCTACGAGCAGTACTTC.

This chain connects TRBV30 to TRBJ2-7, with no clear D. The CDR3 has 13 amino acids. In germline, CDR1 is GTSNPN, CDR2 SVGIG (reference sequence). V shed 1 base and J shed 1 base, with 8 bases lying between them. CDR3 DNA: TGTGCCTGGAGTGCGGACGTTTCCTACGAGCAGTACTTC. Its translation is CAWSADVSYEQYF.

The chain uses TRBV20-1 and TRBJ2-6, with D possibly TRBD1 on 6 matching bases. Germline lookup yields CDR1 DFQATT and CDR2 SNEGSKA (reference sequence). The germline V and J ends were trimmed by 3 bases and 4 bases, with 16 bases remaining between them. CDR3 length: 16 amino acids. The CDR3 DNA follows: TGCAGTGCTAGCGTCCAGGGGCGACGGGGGGCCAACGTCCTGACTTTC. Protein sequence: CSASVQGRRGANVLTF.

The chain has TRBV28 and TRBJ2-7, with D maybe TRBD1 (5 bases). Between the trimmed V and J ends, which lost 4 bases and 0 bases, there was a span of 19 bases. This CDR3 has 17 amino acids. Germline V gives CDR1 MDHEN, CDR2 SYDVKM. The CDR3 DNA reads TGTGCCAGCAGTTGGAATACGCAGGGCTTCCTCTCCTACGAGCAGTACTTC. This codes for CASSWNTQGFLSYEQYF.

This clonotype was counted only a few times. The chain combines TRBV4-2 with TRBJ2-1; perhaps D is TRBD1 or TRBD2 (5 bases each). Germline CDR1 and CDR2: LGHNA and YNFKEQ. V lost 0 bases and J lost 3, with 12 bases in between. The CDR3 is made up of 16 amino acids. CDR3 nucleotides: TGTGCCAGCAGCCAAGAACAGGAGGCCTACTACAATGAGCAGTTCTTC. It codes for CASSQEQEAYYNEQFF.

V is TRBV7-2 and J is TRBJ2-3, with D possibly TRBD2 on 5 matching bases. V lost 4 bases, J lost 0 bases, and 14 bases lay in between. The germline V gene has CDR1 SGHTA and CDR2 FQGNSA. CDR3 length: 16 amino acids. CDR3 residues: CASSSEGAESTDTQYF. DNA for the CDR3: TGTGCCAGCAGCTCCGAGGGCGCGGAGAGCACAGATACGCAGTATTTT.

This clonotype has just a few counts. The rearrangement links TRBV11-2 to TRBJ2-1; 8 bases are shared with TRBD1. After removal of 1 base from V and 2 bases from J, the junction contained 7 bases not matched to a gene. Germline-derived CDR1 and CDR2 are SGHAT and FQNNGV. The CDR3 contains 17 residues. CDR3 coding DNA: TGTGCCAGCAGCTTAGGAGGGACAGGAGACCCCTACAATGAGCAGTTCTTC. Translating it yields CASSLGGTGDPYNEQFF.